This paragraph reports one T cell receptor (beta chain). Its specificity is not known. This sample was taken from a study of T cells in Graves' hyperthyroidism and ophthalmopathy. Broader study findings: The blood repertoire included most of the expanded thyroid clonotypes above 0.001. Ophthalmopathy was told apart from stable hyperthyroidism by a 13 V-J model.

The investigators amplified TCR beta CDR3 regions from RNA transcripts. The HTBI primer set drove a first-round RT-PCR of the TCR CDR3. MiXCR, applied by TCRdb to the multiplex PCR reads, yields one record per CDR3 protein. The top ten clones hold roughly 10% of a sample with about 520,000 distinct CDR3 sequences, around a quarter of them seen once. From germline, CDR1 is MNHNS and CDR2 SASEGT. This CDR3 is built from 13 residues. V trimming: 5 bases; J trimming: 6 bases; junction bases outside the gene matches: 2. This chain links TRBV6-1 with TRBJ1-1, with 11 bases aligning to TRBD1. Sequencing was performed on blood. The receptor was isolated from a woman aged 25 to 39 with Graves' ophthalmopathy. CDR3 DNA sequence: TGTGCCAGCAGTAGGGACAGGGGGGCTGAAGCTTTCTTT. Protein sequence: CASSRDRGAEAFF.